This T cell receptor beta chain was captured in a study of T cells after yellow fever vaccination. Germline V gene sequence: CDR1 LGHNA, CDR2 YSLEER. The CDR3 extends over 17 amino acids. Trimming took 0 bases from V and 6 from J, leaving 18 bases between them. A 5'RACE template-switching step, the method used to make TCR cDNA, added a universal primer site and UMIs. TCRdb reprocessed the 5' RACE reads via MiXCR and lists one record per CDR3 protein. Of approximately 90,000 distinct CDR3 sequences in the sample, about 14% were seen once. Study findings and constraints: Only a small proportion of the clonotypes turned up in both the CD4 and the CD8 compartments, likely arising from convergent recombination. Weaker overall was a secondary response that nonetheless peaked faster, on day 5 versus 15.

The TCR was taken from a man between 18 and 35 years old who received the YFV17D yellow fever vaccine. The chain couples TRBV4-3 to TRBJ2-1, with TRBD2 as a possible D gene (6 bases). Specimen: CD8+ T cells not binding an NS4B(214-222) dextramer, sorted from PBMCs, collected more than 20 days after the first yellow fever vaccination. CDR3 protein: CASSQDPRDRGGNEQFF. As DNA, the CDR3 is TGCGCCAGCAGCCAAGACCCTCGGGACCGGGGAGGCAATGAGCAGTTCTTC.